The clone carrying this T cell receptor beta chain was seen only once. This sample is part of a study of control samples from healthy donors and cancer patients. Clones were sequenced by immunoSEQ multiplex PCR, and TCRdb holds only the in-frame ones, with some missing. The data contain around 120,000 clones, 85% to 90% of them singletons. The V and J ends lost 7 bases and 8 bases respectively, with 24 bases between them. CDR1 is MDHEN and CDR2 is SYDVKM in the germline V gene. This CDR3 has 16 residues. The sample taken for sequencing was PBMCs. The chain carries TRBV28 and TRBJ2-1; D is perhaps TRBD1 (6 bases). The source of this sequence is a woman in her forties or fifties with colorectal cancer. The CDR3 is CASNRAGHLSDYEQFF. The CDR3 DNA reads TGTGCCAGCAACAGGGCCGGACACCTTTCCGATTATGAGCAGTTCTTC.